Below, 14 T cell receptor beta chains from the same sample are listed, as sequenced in a study of blood T cells in healthy people across ages. Alongside a J-beta primer mix, a sample-barcoded 5' primer served in a second PCR lasting 7 to 11 cycles. TCRdb re-derived calls from the 5' RACE reads in MiXCR, one entry per CDR3 protein. This table has 730,000 or so distinct CDR3 sequences, roughly 41% appearing once. The sequencing input was blood. The receptors derive from an elderly man in good health.

The table lists this clonotype with a few counts. This chain joins TRBV14 and TRBJ2-5; D is perhaps TRBD1 (6 bases). This CDR3 has 13 residues. V lost 1 base and J 8 bases, leaving 11 bases between the germline ends. The V gene's germline CDR1 is SGHDN and CDR2 FVKESK. CDR3 sequence reads: CASSQAGASTQYF. The CDR3 DNA reads TGTGCCAGCAGCCAAGCAGGGGCCTCTACCCAGTACTTC.

The table lists this clonotype with a few counts. J is TRBJ2-3 and V is TRBV9; TRBD1 aligns across 7 bases. From germline, CDR1 is SGDLS and CDR2 YYNGEE. The junction had 16 bases not matched to a gene; V was cut back by 0 bases and J by 3 bases. This CDR3 has 19 amino acids. The CDR3 spells CASSVGLGVVIRGTDTQYF. CDR3 DNA sequence: TGTGCCAGCAGCGTAGGTCTTGGGGTAGTCATCAGGGGGACAGATACGCAGTATTTT.

The chain has TRBV10-3 and TRBJ2-7, with no clear D. V was shortened by 3 bases and J by 3 bases, with 3 bases between the two germline ends. CDR1 ENHRY and CDR2 SYGVKD come from the germline V gene. This CDR3 is 11 amino acids long. The CDR3 loop is CAISDIYEQYF. CDR3 nucleotides: TGTGCCATCAGTGACATCTACGAGCAGTACTTC.

V and J are TRBV29-1 and TRBJ2-3, with D possibly TRBD2 on 6 matching bases. Trimming stripped 6 bases from V and 2 bases from J, with 9 bases between. Germline CDR1 reads SQVTM; CDR2 reads ANQGSEA. The CDR3 runs 12 residues. The DNA of the CDR3 is TGCAGCGTCCGGGACTCCACAGATACGCAGTATTTT. It encodes CSVRDSTDTQYF.

The rearrangement joins TRBV5-1 to TRBJ1-2, with 10 bases identical to TRBD1. Looked up from germline, CDR1 is SGHRS and CDR2 is YFSETQ. CDR3 size: 15 residues. The ends lost 0 bases at V and 7 bases at J; junction bases unmatched: 6. The CDR3 DNA reads as TGCGCCAGCAGCTTGGCCGCGGGACAGGGGTCTGGCTACACCTTC. Translated: CASSLAAGQGSGYTF.

A few counts support this clonotype. A junction boundary mismatches the germline segment, possibly from a read error. The chain is built from TRBV7-8 and TRBJ1-1; TRBD1 agrees at 9 bases. This CDR3 is 15 amino acids long. Germline assignment: CDR1 SGHVS and CDR2 FQNEAQ. For the CDR3, the DNA is TGTGCCAGCAGCTTATCCGGACAGGGGAACCCTGAAGCTTTCTTT. Translating gives CASSLSGQGNPEAFF.

This clonotype came up a few times. The chain combines TRBV4-3 with TRBJ1-6; D ambiguous. The CDR3 is 16 amino acids. Germline CDR1 LGHNA, CDR2 YSLEER. The V end lost 0 bases, the J end lost 9 bases, and 15 bases lay between the germline ends. CDR3 coding DNA: TGCGCCAGCAGCCAAGAAGCGGGCAGGATCGGTTCACCCCTCCACTTT. Translated: CASSQEAGRIGSPLHF.

This clonotype was counted a few times. V and J are TRBV19 and TRBJ1-1; possibly TRBD1 for D (5 bases). CDR1 and CDR2 from the germline V gene are LNHDA and SQIVND (reference sequence). The CDR3 has 12 residues. Deletions cut 6 bases from V and 3 bases from J, with 8 bases between. The CDR3 region is CASRRGDTEAFF. The CDR3 DNA is TGTGCCAGTAGGAGAGGGGACACTGAAGCTTTCTTT.

The chain employs TRBV10-3 and TRBJ1-5; D is unresolved. There are 12 residues in the CDR3. V was shortened by 7 bases and J by 1 base, with 5 bases between the two germline ends. Germline CDR1 ENHRY, CDR2 SYGVKD. The CDR3 bases are TGTGCCATCATTGAAAGCAATCAGCCCCAGCATTTT. It codes for CAIIESNQPQHF.

This chain joins TRBV14 and TRBJ2-7; TRBD2 might be the D (6 bases). The germline V and J ends were trimmed by 3 bases and 4 bases, with 25 bases remaining between them. Looked up from germline, CDR1 is SGHDN and CDR2 is FVKESK. This CDR3 spans 18 amino acids. The DNA of the CDR3 is TGTGCCAGCAGCCATGGCCGGGGAGGATGGGGAATAATATACGAGCAGTACTTC. Its translation is CASSHGRGGWGIIYEQYF.

In its sample, this clonotype was seen a few times. The chain is built from TRBV6-2 or TRBV6-3 and TRBJ2-4; 7 bases match TRBD1. The CDR3 totals 12 residues. Germline trimming cut 5 bases from V and 6 bases from J; bases unmatched to any gene: 1. Germline V gene sequence: CDR1 MNHEY, CDR2 SVGEGT. CDR3 region: CASSRQGNIQYF. The CDR3 DNA reads TGTGCCAGCAGTCGACAGGGAAACATTCAGTACTTC.

This clonotype showed up just a few times. The J gene is TRBJ1-5, the V gene TRBV4-1; D remains ambiguous. V dropped 4 bases and J dropped 4 bases, with 17 bases sitting between them. The germline CDR1 and CDR2 sequences are MGHRA and YSYEKL. This CDR3 is built from 16 residues. The CDR3 nucleotides read TGCGCCAGCAGCCGAAGCGAAGGTATGGGGAATCAGCCCCAGCATTTT. This encodes CASSRSEGMGNQPQHF.

J is TRBJ2-5 and V is TRBV6-5, with 9 bases matching TRBD2. The J call may not be correct, given that the DNA end is closer to TRBJ2-7. This CDR3 spans 16 amino acids. Germline lookup yields CDR1 MNHEY and CDR2 SVGAGI. The CDR3 here is CASSYLIAGAAREQYF. The CDR3 DNA reads as TGTGCCAGCAGTTACCTAATAGCGGGGGCCGCCCGCGAGCAGTACTTC.

V and J are TRBV12-3 or TRBV12-4 and TRBJ2-7, with 10 bases lining up with TRBD2. The V segment lost 8 bases and the J segment 3 bases; nucleotides outside the gene matches: 7. This CDR3 spans 14 amino acids. In DNA form, the CDR3 reads TGTGCCAGCCGATTAGCGGGGGGACTCTACGAGCAGTACTTC. As protein: CASRLAGGLYEQYF.